Below, 30 T cell receptor beta chains from the same sample are listed, as sequenced in a study of metastatic and nonmetastatic thyroid tumors. TCRdb ran MiXCR on the PCR reads. The sample has some 14,000 clones; almost 30% are singletons. Treatment of any kind had been given to no patient before thyroid surgery. Sequences were obtained from blood. The receptors derive from a female donor with papillary thyroid cancer or a benign thyroid nodule (not recorded which). Some clones in this sample may be carry-over from other donors' samples.

The chain joins TRBV4-1 to TRBJ2-3; D not certain. Trimming removed 0 bases at V and 6 bases at J, with 13 bases between. CDR3 length: 15 residues. The germline V gene has CDR1 MGHRA and CDR2 YSYEKL. CDR3 loop: CASSQDLGRKDTQYF. The CDR3 coding sequence is TGCGCCAGCAGCCAAGACCTAGGAAGGAAGGATACGCAGTATTTT.

By share, this clone counts as medium-sized. CDR3 nucleotides: TGTGCCAGCAGTTACCAGGACATCGCCGGGACTAGACCTGTTGAGCAGTTCTTC. This gives the protein CASSYQDIAGTRPVEQFF. The chain carries TRBV6-5 and TRBJ2-1; TRBD2 matches at 8 bases. Trimming removed 2 bases from V and 9 bases from J; junction bases left unmatched: 18. Germline CDR1 and CDR2: MNHEY and SVGAGI. The CDR3 is made up of 18 amino acids.

The chain joins TRBV13 to TRBJ2-1, with a possible D match to TRBD1 (6 bases). The CDR3 extends over 15 amino acids. Per germline, CDR1 PRHDT and CDR2 FYEKMQ (reference sequence). The V and J ends lost 1 base and 4 bases respectively, with 11 bases between them. This CDR3 is CASSLEGVPYNEQFF. The CDR3 DNA reads as TGTGCCAGCAGCTTAGAGGGGGTACCTTACAATGAGCAGTTCTTC.

The J gene is TRBJ2-7, the V gene TRBV20-1; 7 bases are shared with TRBD1. Germline V CDR1 and CDR2: DFQATT, SNEGSKA (reference sequence). Unmatched junction bases numbered 7, after V lost 5 bases and J lost 6 bases. This CDR3 spans 12 amino acids. The CDR3 DNA sequence: TGCAGTGCTGAGGTACAGGGGACCGAGCAGTACTTC. Its protein product is CSAEVQGTEQYF.

This clone rates as medium-sized. The rearrangement joins TRBV7-2 to TRBJ2-3; TRBD1 or TRBD2 may be the D gene (6 bases each). CDR1 and CDR2 from the germline V gene are SGHTA and FQGNSA. The CDR3 extends over 15 amino acids. V was cut by 2 bases and J by 14 bases, with 23 bases left in between. The CDR3 coding sequence is TGTGCCAGCAGCTTAAACATGGGGGGCTCTGGGGTCCTGTATTTT. Translation gives CASSLNMGGSGVLYF.

This clone was picked up one time. CDR3 in amino acids: CASSGATGARGETQYF. The CDR3 region has the DNA TGTGCCAGCAGCGGAGCGACAGGGGCAAGGGGGGAGACCCAGTACTTC. The chain employs TRBV9 and TRBJ2-5, with 8 bases identical to TRBD1. CDR3 size: 16 residues. Per germline, CDR1 SGDLS and CDR2 YYNGEE. Trimming cost V 3 bases and J 5 bases; bases outside gene matches: 12.

This clone was observed many times. The sample has other DNA sequences that encode this CDR3 too. The chain carries TRBV3-1 and TRBJ2-6; D call uncertain. Germline V gives CDR1 LGHDT, CDR2 YNNKEL (reference sequence). CDR3 size: 13 residues. V shed 1 base and J shed 2 bases, with 0 bases lying between them. The CDR3 nucleotides read TGTGCCAGCAGCCAAGCTGGGGCCAACGTCCTGACTTTC. It specifies CASSQAGANVLTF. Looking up the rest from reference TRBV3-1 and TRBJ2-6 gives the full variable domain: DTAVSQTPKYLVTQMGNDKSIKCEQNLGHDTMYWYKQDSKKFLKIMFSYNNKELIINETVPNRFSPKSPDKAHLNLHINSLELGDSAVYFCASSQAGANVLTFGAGSRLTVL.

This clone was observed at least ten times. This rearrangement joins TRBV20-1 to TRBJ2-3, with TRBD2 matching 7 bases. Germline lookup yields CDR1 DFQATT and CDR2 SNEGSKA (reference sequence). The CDR3 sequence is 17 residues long. Trimming cost V 6 bases and J 5 bases; bases outside gene matches: 20. The CDR3 loop reads CSAPPSRTRREGDTQYF. In nucleotides, the CDR3 is TGCAGTGCCCCCCCCAGCCGCACTAGAAGGGAGGGAGATACGCAGTATTTT.

This clone was counted ten times or more. CDR3 loop: CASSVGGGWDNEQFF. Here the CDR3 DNA reads TGTGCCAGCAGCGTAGGAGGGGGTTGGGACAATGAGCAGTTCTTC. The chain employs TRBV9 and TRBJ2-1; TRBD1 might be the D (6 bases). The V and J ends lost 0 bases and 5 bases respectively, with 12 bases between them. Looked up from germline, CDR1 is SGDLS and CDR2 is YYNGEE. The CDR3 sequence is 15 residues long.

The chain recombines TRBV14 with TRBJ2-7, with TRBD2 matching over 8 bases. CDR1 is SGHDN and CDR2 is FVKESK in the germline V gene. The CDR3 covers 14 residues. The V gene end was trimmed by 4 bases and the J gene end by 3 bases; junction bases not matched to a gene: 5. CDR3 in DNA: TGTGCCAGCAGCCTTAGCGGGACCAGCTACGAGCAGTACTTC. Protein: CASSLSGTSYEQYF.

In this sample, this clone turned up many times. A much larger clonotype is one base distant, so this may be a read error. This rearrangement joins TRBV7-3 to TRBJ1-2, with 8 bases fitting TRBD1. Germline lookup yields CDR1 SGHTA and CDR2 FQGTGA. This CDR3 region has 13 residues. The CDR3 protein is CAGSLTGDRGYTF. The CDR3 coding sequence is TGTGCCGGCAGCTTGACAGGGGATCGTGGCTACACCTTC.

This clone has a handful of counts. The chain has TRBV15 and TRBJ1-6; possibly TRBD1 for D (6 bases). The CDR3 consists of 16 residues. Trimming took 1 base from V and 7 from J, leaving 14 bases between them. Germline CDR1 reads LNHNV; CDR2 reads YYDKDF (reference sequence). The chain's CDR3 is CATSRGQASRNSPLHF. In nucleotides, the CDR3 is TGTGCCACCAGCAGAGGACAGGCTTCAAGAAATTCACCCCTCCACTTT.

In its sample, this clone was seen many times. Since a much larger clone is just one base distant, this may be a read error. CDR3 DNA sequence: TGTGCCAGCAGCTTAGGAAGTGTCTTCAACGATGAGCAGTTCTTC. This translates into CASSLGSVFNDEQFF. The V and J genes are TRBV7-2 and TRBJ2-1; D is unclear. This CDR3 spans 15 amino acids. Per germline, CDR1 SGHTA and CDR2 FQGNSA. Trimming shortened V by 1 base and J by 8 bases, and 15 bases separated the two germline ends.

By share of the sample, this clone is medium-sized (0.01 to 0.1%). This chain joins TRBV6-1 and TRBJ1-1; D is undetermined. Germline V lookup: CDR1 MNHNS, CDR2 SASEGT. V shed 8 bases and J shed 5 bases, with 21 bases lying between them. This CDR3 has 15 amino acids. The CDR3 DNA sequence: TGTGCCAGCTCTTTTATTGGGCCAGCTCGGACTGAAGCTTTCTTT. It codes for CASSFIGPARTEAFF.

Judged by abundance, this clone is medium-sized. This sequence joins TRBV12-5 and TRBJ2-7, with 8 bases lining up with TRBD1. Germline values: CDR1 LGHNT, CDR2 FRNRAP. With 2 bases clipped from V and 1 base from J, the junction kept 10 bases outside the gene matches. CDR3 size: 17 residues. CDR3 nucleotides: TGTGCTAGTGGTTTGCCACCCGGCTGGGACAGGTCCTACGAGCAGTACTTC. Residues: CASGLPPGWDRSYEQYF.

Relative to its sample, this clone is medium-sized. The CDR3 loop reads CASSLPLEGVPSDEQFF. The DNA of the CDR3 is TGTGCCAGCAGTTTACCCCTAGAGGGAGTTCCTTCCGATGAGCAGTTCTTC. The chain links TRBV12-3 or TRBV12-4 to TRBJ2-1, with TRBD2 as a possible D gene (5 bases). V lost 2 bases and J 8 bases, leaving 22 bases between the germline ends. The CDR3 is made up of 17 amino acids.

This rearrangement joins TRBV5-1 to TRBJ2-3; 11 nucleotides match TRBD2. V shed 0 bases, J shed 8 bases, and the junction held 5 bases outside the gene matches. This CDR3 is 15 amino acids long. Germline CDR1 and CDR2: SGHRS and YFSETQ. CDR3 nucleotides: TGCGCCAGCAGCTTGGTATCTAGCGGGGGGTTTACGCAGTATTTT. Translation gives CASSLVSSGGFTQYF.

The rearrangement uses TRBV20-1 and TRBJ2-7, with TRBD2 matching over 9 bases. This CDR3 has 13 amino acids. The V gene end was trimmed by 7 bases and the J gene end by 4 bases; junction bases not matched to a gene: 8. Per the germline V gene, CDR1 is DFQATT and CDR2 is SNEGSKA (reference sequence). The CDR3 region has the DNA TGCAGTGTTTGGCGGGAGGGAGGGTACGAGCAGTACTTC. Amino acids: CSVWREGGYEQYF.

This clone is categorized as medium-sized. V is TRBV6-2 or TRBV6-3 and J is TRBJ2-2, with a weak D call TRBD2 (6 bases). Germline V gene data show CDR1 as MNHEY and CDR2 as SVGEGT. V was trimmed by 5 bases and J by 6 bases, leaving 16 bases between them. The CDR3 sequence is 15 residues long. CDR3 amino acids: CASSSPTRMAGELFF. In DNA form, the CDR3 reads TGTGCCAGCAGTAGCCCGACTAGGATGGCCGGGGAGCTGTTTTTT.

By sample share, this clone is medium-sized. The chain recombines TRBV5-1 with TRBJ1-4; TRBD1 might be the D (5 bases). Between the trimmed V and J ends, which lost 4 bases and 8 bases, there was a span of 12 bases. Germline V CDR1 and CDR2: SGHRS, YFSETQ. This CDR3 has 13 amino acids. CDR3 region: CASSRDVNEKLFF. Written as DNA, the CDR3 is TGCGCCAGCAGCCGGGACGTCAACGAAAAACTGTTTTTT. Full variable domain (rest looked up from reference TRBV5-1 and TRBJ1-4): KAGVTQTPRYLIKTRGQQVTLSCSPISGHRSVSWYQQTPGQGLQFLFEYFSETQRNKGNFPGRFSGRQFSNSRSEMNVSTLELGDSALYLCASSRDVNEKLFFGSGTQLSVL.

The chain couples TRBV6-4 to TRBJ1-1; 9 positions agree with TRBD1. Losses at the gene ends were 9 bases for V and 7 bases for J; bases not matched to a gene: 21. Germline-derived CDR1 and CDR2 are MRHNA and SNTAGT. CDR3 length: 17 amino acids. In DNA, the CDR3 is TGTGCCAGAGGACTTTACAGGGGGCGCGGGACTGACAATGAAGCTTTCTTT. Protein product: CARGLYRGRGTDNEAFF.

This clone was counted only a few times. The CDR3 sequence: CASSYLGQTGANVLTF. For the CDR3, the DNA is TGTGCCAGCAGTTACCTCGGACAGACTGGGGCCAACGTCCTGACTTTC. V usage is TRBV6-5 and J usage is TRBJ2-6, with D perhaps TRBD1 (6 bases). The CDR3 sequence is 16 residues long. V was pared by 2 bases and J by 2 bases, with 10 bases between. Looked up from germline, CDR1 is MNHEY and CDR2 is SVGAGI.

This clone has more than one count but fewer than ten. The chain's CDR3 is CASSIGVGGGQPQHF. The DNA of the CDR3 is TGTGCCAGTAGTATCGGAGTGGGGGGCGGTCAGCCCCAGCATTTT. The chain combines TRBV19 with TRBJ1-5, with a possible D match to TRBD1 (6 bases). Per the germline V gene, CDR1 is LNHDA and CDR2 is SQIVND (reference sequence). The V end was cut by 3 bases, the J end by 6 bases, with 15 bases between. This CDR3 contains 15 residues.

This clone appeared many times. This could be a read error, since a much larger clone is one nucleotide away. The chain employs TRBV6-1 and TRBJ1-5; D unresolved. CDR1 and CDR2 (germline): MNHNS, SASEGT. The CDR3 has 13 amino acids. The DNA for the CDR3 is TGTGCCAGCAGTGAAAGTGGTCATCACCCCCAGCATTTT. Translating it yields CASSESGHHPQHF.

The chain recombines TRBV5-1 with TRBJ2-5; tentative D call: TRBD2 (6 bases). This CDR3 has 15 amino acids. The V end was cut by 0 bases, the J end by 1 base, with 10 bases between. Per germline, CDR1 SGHRS and CDR2 YFSETQ. The CDR3 nucleotides read TGCGCCAGCAGCTTGGCGGGAGTGGGCCAAGAGACCCAGTACTTC. This sequence encodes CASSLAGVGQETQYF.

The chain combines TRBV5-1 with TRBJ2-7; TRBD2 matches at 7 bases. CDR1 and CDR2 (germline): SGHRS, YFSETQ. The CDR3 is 14 residues long. V lost 7 bases to trimming and J lost 4 bases; unmatched junction nucleotides: 11. As DNA, the CDR3 is TGCGCCAGCTCCCCGACTAGCTCCTCATACGAGCAGTACTTC. Translation gives CASSPTSSSYEQYF. The whole variable domain, remainder taken from reference TRBV5-1 and TRBJ2-7, is KAGVTQTPRYLIKTRGQQVTLSCSPISGHRSVSWYQQTPGQGLQFLFEYFSETQRNKGNFPGRFSGRQFSNSRSEMNVSTLELGDSALYLCASSPTSSSYEQYFGPGTRLTVT.

The chain couples TRBV11-2 to TRBJ2-1, with 7 bases matching TRBD2. The CDR3 runs 15 residues. J gave up 4 bases and V 5 bases, and 8 bases lay outside the gene matches. Germline values: CDR1 SGHAT, CDR2 FQNNGV. The CDR3: CASSISAGLYNEQFF. The CDR3 nucleotides read TGTGCCAGCAGCATTTCAGCGGGACTATACAATGAGCAGTTCTTC.

This clone is judged medium-sized. The gene calls are TRBV12-3 or TRBV12-4 and TRBJ1-2, with D uncertain. Deletions cut 3 bases from V and 0 bases from J, with 11 bases between. The CDR3 spans 15 residues. CDR3 DNA sequence: TGTGCCAGCAGTTTGGGCAGAAACCCTAACTATGGCTACACCTTC. Translated, it gives CASSLGRNPNYGYTF.

This clone was seen a few times. This sequence joins TRBV10-2 and TRBJ1-1; possible D gene TRBD1, 6 bases. Germline CDR1 and CDR2: WSHSY and SAAADI. Deletions cut 4 bases from V and 0 bases from J, with 18 bases between. This CDR3 has 17 amino acids. The CDR3 DNA reads TGCGCCAGCAGTGGCGCCTGGGGGGGGGCTCTGAACACTGAAGCTTTCTTT. It codes for CASSGAWGGALNTEAFF.

The rearrangement joins TRBV6-4 to TRBJ2-3; D is perhaps TRBD2 (5 bases). The CDR3 totals 16 residues. The germline gives CDR1 MRHNA, CDR2 SNTAGT. Deletions cut 3 bases from V and 2 bases from J, with 15 bases between. The DNA of the CDR3 is TGTGCCAGCAGTGAGAAAGCGGAGACCTACACAGATACGCAGTATTTT. Amino acids: CASSEKAETYTDTQYF.